This TCR beta chain was profiled in a study of T cell responses to AZD1222 COVID-19 vaccine. Remarks on this clone: The antigen is undetermined.

This CDR3 has 13 amino acids. Germline V lookup: CDR1 SGHNT, CDR2 YYREEE (reference sequence). The V end lost 4 bases, the J end lost 0 bases, and 8 bases lay between the germline ends. Findings and limits, study-wide: CD4 TCRs covered the whole spike, strongest at regions 160-218 and 743-854. The breadth and depth of Spike-specific TCRs increased once two AZD1222 doses had been given. Donors skewed white British and female; clonal diversity was possibly underestimated.

Data came from immunoSEQ multiplex PCR; TCRdb stores just in-frame clones and leaves some out. Among approximately 110,000 clones, 85% to 90% were seen once, and the ten largest hold 6.5% to 9.5%. The chain joins TRBV5-4 to TRBJ2-7, with D hard to call. The material sequenced was peripheral blood, taken on day 0 of AZD1222 vaccination. The receptor was isolated from an adult in good health. The CDR3 reads CASSPRSSYEQYF. DNA of the CDR3: TGTGCCAGCAGCCCCAGGTCCTCCTACGAGCAGTACTTC.